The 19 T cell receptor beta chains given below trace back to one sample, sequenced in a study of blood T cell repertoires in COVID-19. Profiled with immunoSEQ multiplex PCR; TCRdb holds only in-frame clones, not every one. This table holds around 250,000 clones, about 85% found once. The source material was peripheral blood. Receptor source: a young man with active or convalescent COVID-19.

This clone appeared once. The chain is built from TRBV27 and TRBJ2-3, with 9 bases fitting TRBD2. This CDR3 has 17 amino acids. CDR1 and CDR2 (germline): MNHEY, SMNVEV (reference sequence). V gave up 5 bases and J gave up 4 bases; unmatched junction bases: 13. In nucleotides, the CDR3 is TGTGCCAGCAGTCTAATCTTCGGGGGACTAGCTTCAGATACGCAGTATTTT. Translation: CASSLIFGGLASDTQYF.

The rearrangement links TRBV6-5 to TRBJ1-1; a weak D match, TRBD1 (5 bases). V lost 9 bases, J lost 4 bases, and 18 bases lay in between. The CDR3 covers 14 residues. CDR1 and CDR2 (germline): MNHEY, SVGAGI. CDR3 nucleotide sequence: TGTGCCAGTCACGGCAACGGGGGTCGCACTGAAGCTTTCTTT. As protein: CASHGNGGRTEAFF.

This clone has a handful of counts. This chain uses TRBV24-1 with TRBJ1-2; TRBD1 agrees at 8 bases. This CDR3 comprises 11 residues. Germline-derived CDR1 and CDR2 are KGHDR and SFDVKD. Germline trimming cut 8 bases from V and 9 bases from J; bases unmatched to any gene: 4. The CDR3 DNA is TGTGCCACCATGTCAGGGGGCAGCTACACCTTC. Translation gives CATMSGGSYTF.

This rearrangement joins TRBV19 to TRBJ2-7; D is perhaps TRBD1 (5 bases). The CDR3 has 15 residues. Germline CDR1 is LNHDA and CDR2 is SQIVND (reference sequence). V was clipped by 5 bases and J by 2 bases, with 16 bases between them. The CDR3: CASSPGPIGAYEQYF. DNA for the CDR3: TGTGCCAGTAGTCCCGGCCCTATAGGGGCCTACGAGCAGTACTTC.

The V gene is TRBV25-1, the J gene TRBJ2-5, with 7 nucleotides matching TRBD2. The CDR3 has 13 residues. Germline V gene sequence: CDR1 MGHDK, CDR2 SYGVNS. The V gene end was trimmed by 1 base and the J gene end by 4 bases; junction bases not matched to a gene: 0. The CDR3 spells CASSEWGGETQYF. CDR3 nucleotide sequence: TGTGCCAGCAGTGAATGGGGGGGAGAGACCCAGTACTTC. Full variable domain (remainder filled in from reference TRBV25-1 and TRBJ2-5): EADIYQTPRYLVIGTGKKITLECSQTMGHDKMYWYQQDPGMELHLIHYSYGVNSTEKGDLSSESTVSRIRTEHFPLTLESARPSHTSQYLCASSEWGGETQYFGPGTRLLVL.

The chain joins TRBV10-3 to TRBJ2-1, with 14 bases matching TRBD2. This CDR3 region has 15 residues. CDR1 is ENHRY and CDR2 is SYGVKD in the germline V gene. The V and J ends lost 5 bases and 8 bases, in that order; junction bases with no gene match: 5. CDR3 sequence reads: CAISRGTSGRDEQFF. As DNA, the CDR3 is TGTGCCATCAGTAGAGGGACTAGCGGGAGAGATGAGCAGTTCTTC.

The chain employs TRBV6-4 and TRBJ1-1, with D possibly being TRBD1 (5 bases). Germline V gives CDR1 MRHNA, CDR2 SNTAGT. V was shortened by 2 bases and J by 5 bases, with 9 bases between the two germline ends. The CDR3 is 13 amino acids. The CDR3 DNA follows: TGTGCCAGCAGTGACGGGGGGAGAACTGAAGCTTTCTTT. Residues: CASSDGGRTEAFF.

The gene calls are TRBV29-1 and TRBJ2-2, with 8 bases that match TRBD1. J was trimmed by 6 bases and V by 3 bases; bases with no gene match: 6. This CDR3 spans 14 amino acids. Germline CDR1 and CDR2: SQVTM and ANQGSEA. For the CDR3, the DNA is TGCAGCGTTGAGGGCAGGGGGCAAGCCGGGGAGCTGTTTTTT. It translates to CSVEGRGQAGELFF.

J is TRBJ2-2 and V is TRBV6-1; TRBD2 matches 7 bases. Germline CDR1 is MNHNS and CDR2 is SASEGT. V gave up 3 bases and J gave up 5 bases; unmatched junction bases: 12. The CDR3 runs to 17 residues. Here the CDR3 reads CASSEFSSGRKTGELFF. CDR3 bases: TGTGCCAGCAGTGAGTTCTCTAGCGGTAGAAAGACCGGGGAGCTGTTTTTT.

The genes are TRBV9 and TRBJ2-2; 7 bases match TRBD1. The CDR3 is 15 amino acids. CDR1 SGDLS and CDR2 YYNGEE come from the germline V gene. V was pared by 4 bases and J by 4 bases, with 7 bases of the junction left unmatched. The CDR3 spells CASSLLDRVTGELFF. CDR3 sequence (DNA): TGTGCCAGCAGCCTTCTTGACAGGGTCACCGGGGAGCTGTTTTTT. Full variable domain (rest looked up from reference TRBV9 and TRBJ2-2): DSGVTQTPKHLITATGQRVTLRCSPRSGDLSVYWYQQSLDQGLQFLIQYYNGEERAKGNILERFSAQQFPDLHSELNLSSLELGDSALYFCASSLLDRVTGELFFGEGSRLTVL.

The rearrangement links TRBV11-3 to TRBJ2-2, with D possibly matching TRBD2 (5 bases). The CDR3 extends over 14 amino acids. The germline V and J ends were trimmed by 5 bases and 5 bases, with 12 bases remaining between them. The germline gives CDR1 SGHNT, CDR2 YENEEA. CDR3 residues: CASSPSRGTGELFF. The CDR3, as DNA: TGTGCCAGCAGCCCGAGCCGGGGAACCGGGGAGCTGTTTTTT.

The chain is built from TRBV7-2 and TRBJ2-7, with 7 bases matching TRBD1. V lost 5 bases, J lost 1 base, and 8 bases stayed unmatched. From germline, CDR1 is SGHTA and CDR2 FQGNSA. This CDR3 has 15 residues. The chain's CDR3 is CASSPSGTVSYEQYF. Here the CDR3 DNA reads TGTGCCAGCAGCCCATCCGGGACAGTATCCTACGAGCAGTACTTC.

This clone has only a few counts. The CDR3 coding sequence is TGTGCCAGCAGCCAAGAGGGGGGGAAAGATCAGCCCCAGCATTTT. This sequence encodes CASSQEGGKDQPQHF. V is TRBV4-2 and J is TRBJ1-5; a weak D match, TRBD1 (5 bases). There are 15 residues in the CDR3. With 0 bases removed from V and 5 bases from J, the gap between germline ends came to 11 bases. Germline V gives CDR1 LGHNA, CDR2 YNFKEQ.

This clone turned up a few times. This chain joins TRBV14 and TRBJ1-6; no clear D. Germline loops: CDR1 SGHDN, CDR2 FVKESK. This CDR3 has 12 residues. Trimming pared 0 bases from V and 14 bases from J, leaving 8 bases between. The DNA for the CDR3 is TGTGCCAGCAGCCAAGATGCGGGGTCCCTCCACTTT. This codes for CASSQDAGSLHF.

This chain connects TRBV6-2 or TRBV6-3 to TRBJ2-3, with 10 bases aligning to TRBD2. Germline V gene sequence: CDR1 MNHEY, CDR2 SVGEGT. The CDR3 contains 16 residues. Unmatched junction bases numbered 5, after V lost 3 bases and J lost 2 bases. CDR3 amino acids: CASSYWLAGDTDTQYF. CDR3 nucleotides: TGTGCCAGCAGTTATTGGCTAGCGGGGGACACAGATACGCAGTATTTT.

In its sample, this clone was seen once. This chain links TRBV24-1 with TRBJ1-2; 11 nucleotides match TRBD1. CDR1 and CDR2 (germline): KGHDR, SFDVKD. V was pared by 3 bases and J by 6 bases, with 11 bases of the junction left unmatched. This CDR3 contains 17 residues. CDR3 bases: TGTGCCACCAGTGATAGCGGGACAGGGGGTTTCGTCGATGGCTACACCTTC. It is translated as CATSDSGTGGFVDGYTF.

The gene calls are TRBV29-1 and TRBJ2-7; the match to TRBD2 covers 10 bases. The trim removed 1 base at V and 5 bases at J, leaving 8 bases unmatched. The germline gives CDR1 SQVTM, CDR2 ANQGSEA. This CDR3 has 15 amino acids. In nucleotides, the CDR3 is TGCAGCGTTGAAGCTAGCGGGGGCATACCAGACGAGCAGTACTTC. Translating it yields CSVEASGGIPDEQYF.

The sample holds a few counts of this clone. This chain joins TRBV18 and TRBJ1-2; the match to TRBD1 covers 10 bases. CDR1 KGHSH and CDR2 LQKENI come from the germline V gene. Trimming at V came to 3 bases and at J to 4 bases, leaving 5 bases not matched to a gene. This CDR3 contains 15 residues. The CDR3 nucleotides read TGTGCCAGCTCACCGAACCGGGACAGGGGCTATGGCTACACCTTC. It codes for CASSPNRDRGYGYTF. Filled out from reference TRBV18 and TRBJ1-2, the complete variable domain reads NAGVMQNPRHLVRRRGQEARLRCSPMKGHSHVYWYRQLPEEGLKFMVYLQKENIIDESGMPKERFSAEFPKEGPSILRIQQVVRGDSAAYFCASSPNRDRGYGYTFGSGTRLTVV.

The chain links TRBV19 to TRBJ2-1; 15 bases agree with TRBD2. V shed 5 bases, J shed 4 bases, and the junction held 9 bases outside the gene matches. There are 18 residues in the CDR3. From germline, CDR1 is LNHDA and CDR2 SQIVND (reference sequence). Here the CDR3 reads CASSAGTSGRNPYNEQFF. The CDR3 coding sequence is TGTGCCAGTAGTGCCGGGACTAGCGGGAGGAACCCTTACAATGAGCAGTTCTTC.